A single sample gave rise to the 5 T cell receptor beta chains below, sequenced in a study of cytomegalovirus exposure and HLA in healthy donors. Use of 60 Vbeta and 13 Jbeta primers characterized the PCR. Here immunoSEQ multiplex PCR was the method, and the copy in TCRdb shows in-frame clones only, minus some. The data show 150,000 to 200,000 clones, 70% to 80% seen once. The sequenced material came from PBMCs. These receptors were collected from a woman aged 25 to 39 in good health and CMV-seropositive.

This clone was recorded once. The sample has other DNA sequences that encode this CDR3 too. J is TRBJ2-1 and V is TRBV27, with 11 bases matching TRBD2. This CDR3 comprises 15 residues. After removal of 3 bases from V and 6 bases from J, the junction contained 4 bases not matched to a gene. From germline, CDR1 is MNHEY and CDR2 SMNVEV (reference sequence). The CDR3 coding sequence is TGTGCCAGCAGTTTTGGGACTAGCGGCTTCAATGAGCAGTTCTTC. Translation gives CASSFGTSGFNEQFF.

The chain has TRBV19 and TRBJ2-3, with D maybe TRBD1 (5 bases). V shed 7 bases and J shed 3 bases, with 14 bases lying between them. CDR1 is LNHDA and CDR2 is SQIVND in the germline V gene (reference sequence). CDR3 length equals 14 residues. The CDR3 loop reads CASKQQAETDTQYF. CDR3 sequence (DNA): TGTGCCAGTAAACAACAGGCCGAGACAGATACGCAGTATTTT.

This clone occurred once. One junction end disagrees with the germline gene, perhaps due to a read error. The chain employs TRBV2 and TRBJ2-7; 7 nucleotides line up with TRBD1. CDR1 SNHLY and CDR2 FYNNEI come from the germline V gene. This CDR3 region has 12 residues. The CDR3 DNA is TGTGCCAGCAGCGAAGGGGGCATCGAGCAGTACTTC. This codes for CASSEGGIEQYF.

CDR3 in amino acids: CAWSPAGVGTDTQYF. Written as DNA, the CDR3 is TGTGCCTGGAGTCCAGCGGGAGTGGGGACAGATACGCAGTATTTT. The chain joins TRBV30 to TRBJ2-3, with TRBD2 identical over 8 bases. Trimming removed 2 bases from V and 3 bases from J; junction bases left unmatched: 7. The CDR3 loop spans 15 amino acids. The germline V gene has CDR1 GTSNPN and CDR2 SVGIG (reference sequence).

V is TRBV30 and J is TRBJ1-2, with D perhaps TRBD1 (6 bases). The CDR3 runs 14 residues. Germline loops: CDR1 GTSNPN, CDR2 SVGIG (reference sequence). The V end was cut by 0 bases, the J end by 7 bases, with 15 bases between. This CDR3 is CAWSVGPRGSGYTF. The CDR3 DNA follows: TGTGCCTGGAGTGTGGGCCCCAGGGGTTCTGGCTACACCTTC.